This TCR beta chain was identified during a study of blood T cell repertoires in COVID-19 (dated by TCRdb to 2019 to 2021). At the level of the whole study: Samples covering the acute and convalescent phases of COVID-19 were provided by collaborators in the United States, Italy and Spain. The sample metadata nearly always contained a de-identified subject ID, COVID-19 status, age in years and sex. Deeply sampled blood TCRbeta repertoires from subjects exposed to, actively infected with, or recovered from COVID-19 were included in the dataset. Where available, HLA class I and class II types were taken from metadata supplied by the sample provider and were not determined by assay-based typing. The samples were drawn from two sources: the first 160 participants of the ongoing ImmuneRACE study, and 1,200 or so subjects contributed by 6 global collaborators. The repertoires were released in a freely available public database meant as a resource for research on the immune response to SARS-CoV-2. The material from the prospective study consisted of cDNA or gDNA derived from T cells, B-cell-depleted T cells, or PBMCs.

Concerning this clone itself: Its antigen target is currently unknown. Base qualities are not recorded, but no much larger clone differs from it by a single base.

TCRbeta CDR3 regions were amplified from genomic DNA using the immunoSEQ Assay, a bias-controlled multiplex PCR. Concerning the study's data processing: The number of nucleated cells in each sample was estimated from the amplification of reference gene primers within the assay. To quantify the absolute abundance of each unique TCRbeta CDR3 rearrangement, sequence reads were collapsed and filtered. For each sample, productive Simpson clonality was calculated as the square root of Simpson's diversity index across productive rearrangements. TCRdb took this table from immuneACCESS and kept in-frame rearrangements with V and J called. Such tables lack part of the clones; where checked against another copy, unresolved V genes explain under half of the gap, and the rest is unexplained. V and J calls and clone size come straight from that table; D and trimming were deduced from the DNA. The sample table shows more than 100,000 clones, and about 91% are seen once. The top ten hold around 3.2% of the sample.

Paper-wide results and their limitations: The quantity of clinical and demographic metadata differed by source and by participant and was supplied without curation.

From the cysteine up to the phenylalanine, the CDR3 has a length of 15 residues. The sequence is cut down to CDR3 DNA, 45 bases in frame from base 1. The V end gives up 6 bases and the J end 0 bases, leaving 5 bases in the junction not matched to a gene. The germline V gene sets CDR1 to MGHDK and CDR2 to SYGVNS. Each collaborating institution followed its own protocols to collect whole blood in K2EDTA tubes. Collaborator samples were shipped for TCRbeta analysis as frozen whole blood, isolated PBMCs, or DNA extracted from either sample type. This clonotype was sampled from a human donor in a cohort sampled during active COVID-19. The material sequenced was peripheral blood. This sequence uses TRBV25-1 and TRBJ2-3; 8 bases in between match TRBD2. The CDR3 region: CASSRLAWSTDTQYF. In nucleotides, the sequence is TGTGCCAGCAGCCGACTAGCGTGGAGCACAGATACGCAGTATTTT.